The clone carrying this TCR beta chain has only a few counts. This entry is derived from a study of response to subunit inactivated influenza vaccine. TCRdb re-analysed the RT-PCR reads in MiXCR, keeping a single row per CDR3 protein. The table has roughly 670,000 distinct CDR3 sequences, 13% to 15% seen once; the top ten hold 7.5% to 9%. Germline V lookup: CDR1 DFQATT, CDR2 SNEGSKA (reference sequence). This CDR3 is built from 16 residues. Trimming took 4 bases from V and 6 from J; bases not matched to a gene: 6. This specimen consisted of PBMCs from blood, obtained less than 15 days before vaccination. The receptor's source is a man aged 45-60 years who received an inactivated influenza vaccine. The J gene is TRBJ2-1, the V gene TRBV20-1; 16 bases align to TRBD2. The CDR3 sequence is CSATGTSGRAANEQFF. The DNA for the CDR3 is TGCAGTGCTACCGGGACTAGCGGGAGGGCTGCCAATGAGCAGTTCTTC.